The entry below gives a single TCR beta chain sequence along with its context. These data originate in a study of T cell responses to AZD1222 COVID-19 vaccine. Per germline, CDR1 SGHNT and CDR2 YYREEE (reference sequence). This CDR3 has 13 residues. The germline V and J ends were trimmed by 0 bases and 4 bases, with 7 bases remaining between them. Profiling relied on immunoSEQ multiplex PCR, and the TCRdb table lists in-frame clones only, not all of them. The sample lists over 100,000 clones, approximately 88% occurring once. Sequenced here: peripheral blood, sampled on day 0 of AZD1222 vaccination. The chain uses TRBV5-4 and TRBJ1-1; D not certain. The origin of this receptor is an adult in good health. CDR3 nucleotides: TGTGCCAGCAGCTTGGACAGCCCCACTGAAGCTTTCTTT. Translating it yields CASSLDSPTEAFF.